One sample yielded the 20 T cell receptor beta chains listed below, sequenced in a study of blood T cells in healthy people across ages. A second PCR, run for about 6 to 11 cycles, used a sample-barcoded 5' primer plus a J-beta primer mix. TCRdb re-derived calls from the 5' RACE reads in MiXCR, one entry per CDR3 protein. Here the sample spans some 700,000 distinct CDR3 sequences, 20% to 25% being singletons. The specimen sequenced was blood. These receptors came from a man in his 70s in good health.

This clonotype was detected ten times or more. The J gene is TRBJ2-1, the V gene TRBV12-3 or TRBV12-4; TRBD2 matches 7 bases. The V segment lost 3 bases and the J segment 6 bases; nucleotides outside the gene matches: 8. This CDR3 has 15 residues. The CDR3: CASSLGQREANEQFF. CDR3 bases: TGTGCCAGCAGTTTGGGCCAGCGGGAAGCCAATGAGCAGTTCTTC.

This clonotype was counted only a few times. The gene calls are TRBV5-6 and TRBJ2-1, with no clear D. V was cut by 4 bases and J by 9 bases, with 14 bases left in between. In germline, CDR1 is SGHDT, CDR2 YYEEEE. This CDR3 contains 13 residues. The CDR3: CASSPVAGGEQFF. DNA for the CDR3: TGTGCCAGCAGCCCCGTCGCCGGTGGTGAGCAGTTCTTC. The whole variable domain, remainder taken from reference TRBV5-6 and TRBJ2-1, is DAGVTQSPTHLIKTRGQQVTLRCSPKSGHDTVSWYQQALGQGPQFIFQYYEEEERQRGNFPDRFSGHQFPNYSSELNVNALLLGDSALYLCASSPVAGGEQFFGPGTRLTVL.

The chain links TRBV14 to TRBJ1-4; no reliable D call. The length of the CDR3 is 15 residues. The V gene lost 2 bases and the J gene lost 10 bases, with 17 bases spanning the gap. Germline V gene lookup returns CDR1 SGHDN and CDR2 FVKESK. The CDR3 protein is CASSQSGRLGGKLFF. CDR3 nucleotides: TGTGCCAGCAGCCAATCCGGACGGTTGGGTGGAAAACTGTTTTTT.

This clonotype was observed a handful of times. This chain uses TRBV7-2 with TRBJ2-4; 10 nucleotides line up with TRBD2. Germline CDR1 is SGHTA and CDR2 is FQGNSA. Trimming removed 4 bases from V and 8 bases from J; junction bases left unmatched: 17. The CDR3 runs 18 residues. CDR3 amino acids: CASSYNWLAGVGGYIQYF. CDR3 DNA: TGTGCCAGCAGCTACAACTGGCTAGCGGGAGTAGGTGGGTACATTCAGTACTTC.

This chain connects TRBV6-4 to TRBJ2-2; TRBD1 aligns across 7 bases. The germline V gene has CDR1 MRHNA and CDR2 SNTAGT. The length of the CDR3 is 13 residues. The junction had 3 bases not matched to a gene; V was cut back by 4 bases and J by 7 bases. CDR3 DNA: TGTGCCAGCAGTGGACAGGGCGGCGGGGAGCTGTTTTTT. Protein product: CASSGQGGGELFF.

The CDR3 loop is CASSQTGQAGDYTF. CDR3 DNA sequence: TGTGCCAGCAGCCAAACGGGGCAAGCGGGTGACTACACCTTC. This chain connects TRBV9 to TRBJ1-2; a possible D gene is TRBD1 (5 bases). Germline CDR1 is SGDLS and CDR2 is YYNGEE. The V end lost 4 bases, the J end lost 10 bases, and 20 bases lay between the germline ends. The CDR3 has 14 amino acids.

This clonotype was seen repeatedly, ten times or more. The germline gene is not matched at one end of the junction; a read error may be the cause. The rearrangement links TRBV7-9 to TRBJ1-6, with no clear D. Germline values: CDR1 SEHNR, CDR2 FQNEAQ (reference sequence). This CDR3 comprises 12 residues. The CDR3 is CASSPNNSPLHF. The CDR3 DNA reads as TGTGCCAGCAGCCCTAATAACTCACCCCTCCACTTT.

V is TRBV30 and J is TRBJ1-3; the D is unclear. Trimming removed 1 base from V and 0 bases from J, with 7 bases in between. This CDR3 has 14 amino acids. Germline V gene lookup returns CDR1 GTSNPN and CDR2 SVGIG (reference sequence). The CDR3, as DNA: TGTGCCTGGAGTGGCAAGGGCTCTGGAAACACCATATATTTT. This encodes CAWSGKGSGNTIYF.

This clonotype has just a few counts. The genes are TRBV7-6 and TRBJ1-6, with no clear D. This CDR3 has 17 residues. Germline CDR1 SGHVS, CDR2 FNYEAQ. Trimming removed 5 bases from V and 7 bases from J, with 21 bases in between. CDR3 DNA: TGTGCCAGCAGCAGTATGGCCCCAACGGCAGTCAATTCACCCCTCCACTTT. Protein: CASSSMAPTAVNSPLHF. Looking up the rest from reference TRBV7-6 and TRBJ1-6 gives the full variable domain: GAGVSQSPRYKVTKRGQDVALRCDPISGHVSLYWYRQALGQGPEFLTYFNYEAQQDKSGLPNDRFSAERPEGSISTLTIQRTEQRDSAMYRCASSSMAPTAVNSPLHFGNGTRLTVT.

The J gene is TRBJ2-7, the V gene TRBV20-1; D is uncertain. Germline CDR1 is DFQATT and CDR2 is SNEGSKA (reference sequence). This CDR3 has 14 residues. V gave up 1 base and J gave up 0 bases, with 10 bases separating them. The CDR3 DNA follows: TGCAGTGCTAGAGGGATAAGGAGCTCCTACGAGCAGTACTTC. It is translated as CSARGIRSSYEQYF.

This chain links TRBV4-1 with TRBJ2-1; D could derive from TRBD1 or TRBD2 (5 bases each). The better agreement between TRBJ2-7 and the DNA end casts doubt on the J call. Per the germline V gene, CDR1 is MGHRA and CDR2 is YSYEKL. CDR3 length: 15 amino acids. The CDR3 reads CASSLSRDGGYEQYF. CDR3 in DNA: TGCGCCAGCAGCCTTTCAAGGGACGGTGGCTACGAGCAGTACTTC.

The chain carries TRBV3-1 and TRBJ2-1; D is unresolved. CDR1 and CDR2 from the germline V gene are LGHDT and YNNKEL (reference sequence). The germline V and J ends were trimmed by 6 bases and 3 bases, with 18 bases remaining between them. The CDR3 loop spans 16 amino acids. Here the CDR3 DNA reads TGTGCCAGCAGTCGTTTTTTTTCCTCAGACTACAATGAGCAGTTCTTC. Translation: CASSRFFSSDYNEQFF.

The rearrangement links TRBV12-3 or TRBV12-4 to TRBJ2-7, with 9 bases identical to TRBD2. The DNA matches TRBJ2-1 better at its end, which makes the J call doubtful. The CDR3 consists of 15 residues. CDR3 sequence reads: CASSAKGLAGNEQFF. CDR3 coding DNA: TGTGCCAGCAGTGCAAAGGGACTAGCAGGCAATGAGCAGTTCTTC.

This clonotype was counted a few times. The J gene is TRBJ2-1, the V gene TRBV29-1; D may be TRBD1 (6 bases). The DNA end is more similar to TRBJ2-7, so the J call may be wrong. There are 13 residues in the CDR3. The germline V gene encodes CDR1 SQVTM and CDR2 ANQGSEA. CDR3 sequence: CSVTGTITYEQYF. The CDR3 DNA reads TGCAGCGTGACCGGGACAATTACCTACGAGCAGTACTTC.

The chain links TRBV3-1 to TRBJ2-1; 7 bases align to TRBD2. The CDR3 runs to 15 residues. The V segment lost 0 bases and the J segment 10 bases; nucleotides outside the gene matches: 9. Germline V CDR1 and CDR2: LGHDT, YNNKEL (reference sequence). The CDR3 here is CASSQDRTRFNEQFF. The CDR3 nucleotides are TGTGCCAGCAGCCAAGACCGGACTAGATTCAACGAGCAGTTCTTC.

This clonotype was observed a few times. CDR3 DNA sequence: TGCAGTGCTAACGCGGGGGGAATCTACAATGAGCAGTTCTTC. Translation gives CSANAGGIYNEQFF. The chain joins TRBV20-1 to TRBJ2-1, with 8 positions matching TRBD2. The V segment lost 4 bases and the J segment 3 bases; nucleotides outside the gene matches: 5. This CDR3 is built from 14 residues. Germline lookup yields CDR1 DFQATT and CDR2 SNEGSKA (reference sequence).

The gene calls are TRBV12-3 or TRBV12-4 and TRBJ2-3; 8 nucleotides match TRBD2. Unmatched junction bases numbered 6, after V lost 5 bases and J lost 2 bases. The CDR3 length is 15 residues. In nucleotides, the CDR3 is TGTGCCAGCAGTCCCGAGCGGGGGTACACAGATACGCAGTATTTT. Encoded protein: CASSPERGYTDTQYF.

This clonotype was seen more than once but under ten times. The genes are TRBV12-3 or TRBV12-4 and TRBJ1-1; weak D call: TRBD1 (6 bases). The CDR3 extends over 12 amino acids. V lost 6 bases and J 11 bases, leaving 16 bases between the germline ends. The CDR3 sequence is CASSDAGGRAFF. The CDR3 coding sequence is TGTGCCAGCAGCGACGCCGGGGGGCGGGCTTTCTTT.

The chain links TRBV5-1 to TRBJ1-1; perhaps TRBD1 as D (5 bases). CDR1 and CDR2 (germline): SGHRS, YFSETQ. The ends were cut back, 3 bases at V and 3 bases at J, with 12 bases in the middle. The CDR3 length is 14 residues. The CDR3 DNA is TGCGCCAGCAGCTGGGACGACTCGGACACTGAAGCTTTCTTT. Translation gives CASSWDDSDTEAFF. Using reference TRBV5-1 and TRBJ1-1 for the parts outside the CDR3, the full variable domain is KAGVTQTPRYLIKTRGQQVTLSCSPISGHRSVSWYQQTPGQGLQFLFEYFSETQRNKGNFPGRFSGRQFSNSRSEMNVSTLELGDSALYLCASSWDDSDTEAFFGQGTRLTVV.

This clonotype turned up a few times. J is TRBJ2-3 and V is TRBV9, with 9 bases lining up with TRBD2. The germline CDR1 and CDR2 sequences are SGDLS and YYNGEE. V was pared by 1 base and J by 2 bases, with 5 bases of the junction left unmatched. The CDR3 loop spans 16 amino acids. The CDR3 sequence: CASSVWGTSFTDTQYF. As DNA, the CDR3 is TGTGCCAGCAGCGTATGGGGGACTAGCTTCACAGATACGCAGTATTTT.